The 29 T cell receptor beta chains listed next were all sequenced from one sample in a study of T cell responses to AZD1222 COVID-19 vaccine (dated by TCRdb to the early 2020s). The sample's time point label, decoded: about 28 days (+/-7) after the second vaccine dose. The library was made by the immunoSEQ multiplex PCR assay. TCRdb mirrors the immuneACCESS table, restricted to in-frame sequences. Some clones are absent from its copies; in checked studies, under half trace to an unresolved V gene, and the reason for the others is unknown. In this sample the table shows about 200,000 clones, approximately 93% of which occur a single time. The ten largest clonotypes hold 0.9% to 1.1% of the sample. The sample here was peripheral blood, taken 28 days after the second AZD1222 dose. These receptors were taken from an adult who received the AZD1222 COVID-19 vaccine.

The J gene is TRBJ1-1, the V gene TRBV7-9; D unresolved. Germline lookup yields CDR1 SEHNR and CDR2 FQNEAQ (reference sequence). V lost 7 bases and J lost 7, with 13 bases in between. CDR3 size: 12 residues. The CDR3 is CASNEEGIEAFF. The CDR3, as DNA: TGTGCCAGCAACGAGGAGGGAATTGAAGCTTTCTTT. The full variable domain, completed using reference TRBV7-9 and TRBJ1-1, is DTGVSQNPRHKITKRGQNVTFRCDPISEHNRLYWYRQTLGQGPEFLTYFQNEAQLEKSRLLSDRFSAERPKGSFSTLEIQRTEQGDSAMYLCASNEEGIEAFFGQGTRLTVV.

This clone was counted only a few times. The chain joins TRBV4-3 to TRBJ1-4; D uncertain. Germline V gene lookup returns CDR1 LGHNA and CDR2 YSLEER. V shed 4 bases and J shed 1 base, with 16 bases lying between them. The CDR3 is 17 residues long. The CDR3, as DNA: TGCGCCAGCAGCCGCGGCCACGCGGGTCAAACTAATGAAAAACTGTTTTTT. It specifies CASSRGHAGQTNEKLFF.

The chain recombines TRBV6-2 or TRBV6-3 with TRBJ2-7; D not resolved. Per the germline V gene, CDR1 is MNHEY and CDR2 is SVGEGT. The CDR3 extends over 11 amino acids. Trimming cost V 5 bases and J 4 bases, with 6 bases left between them. DNA for the CDR3: TGTGCCAGCAGTCAGAAGTACGAGCAGTACTTC. Its protein is CASSQKYEQYF.

The chain is built from TRBV4-3 and TRBJ2-3; the D gene is possibly TRBD1 (6 bases). The germline CDR1 and CDR2 sequences are LGHNA and YSLEER. V was shortened by 2 bases and J by 2 bases, with 23 bases between the two germline ends. This CDR3 is 19 amino acids long. CDR3 loop: CASSQLPPSPGVITDTQYF. As DNA, the CDR3 is TGCGCCAGCAGCCAACTCCCCCCCTCCCCAGGGGTGATCACAGATACGCAGTATTTT.

The sample holds a few counts of this clone. This chain links TRBV3-1 (or the pseudogene TRBV3-2) with TRBJ1-1; the match to TRBD1 covers 11 bases. Germline CDR1 and CDR2: LGHDT and YNNKEL (reference sequence). The CDR3 spans 18 residues. V trimming: 2 bases; J trimming: 1 base; junction bases outside the gene matches: 9. The CDR3 reads CASSQRGRDRGGNTEAFF. CDR3 DNA sequence: TGTGCCAGCAGCCAAAGAGGCCGGGACAGGGGGGGGAACACTGAAGCTTTCTTT.

J is TRBJ1-1 and V is TRBV29-1; TRBD1 matches 7 bases. Germline loops: CDR1 SQVTM, CDR2 ANQGSEA. CDR3 length: 14 residues. Trimming took 5 bases from V and 1 from J; bases not matched to a gene: 7. The CDR3 region is CSVPTGLGNTEAFF. The CDR3 nucleotides are TGCAGCGTTCCGACAGGGCTGGGGAACACTGAAGCTTTCTTT.

The V gene is TRBV5-6, the J gene TRBJ1-5; D is perhaps TRBD1 (5 bases). This CDR3 is built from 16 residues. With 4 bases removed from V and 2 bases from J, the gap between germline ends came to 16 bases. Per the germline V gene, CDR1 is SGHDT and CDR2 is YYEEEE. The CDR3 DNA follows: TGTGCCAGCAGCCCGAGGCCAGGGCTTGGCAATCAGCCCCAGCATTTT. Protein sequence: CASSPRPGLGNQPQHF. The whole variable domain, filled in from reference TRBV5-6 and TRBJ1-5, reads DAGVTQSPTHLIKTRGQQVTLRCSPKSGHDTVSWYQQALGQGPQFIFQYYEEEERQRGNFPDRFSGHQFPNYSSELNVNALLLGDSALYLCASSPRPGLGNQPQHFGDGTRLSIL.

The chain is built from TRBV15 and TRBJ1-5; TRBD1 is a possible D gene (6 bases). CDR3 length equals 20 residues. V gave up 0 bases and J gave up 0 bases, with 21 bases separating them. In germline, CDR1 is LNHNV, CDR2 YYDKDF (reference sequence). The CDR3 region is CATSRDPPGAVSPSNQPQHF. CDR3 DNA sequence: TGTGCCACCAGCAGAGATCCCCCGGGGGCAGTTTCCCCTAGCAATCAGCCCCAGCATTTT.

The J gene is TRBJ2-7, the V gene TRBV5-4, with D tentatively TRBD1 (7 bases). V was shortened by 2 bases and J by 0 bases, with 12 bases between the two germline ends. The CDR3 loop spans 15 amino acids. Looked up from germline, CDR1 is SGHNT and CDR2 is YYREEE (reference sequence). The CDR3 region has the DNA TGTGCCAGCAGCTTCCCCCAGGGGGGCTCCTACGAGCAGTACTTC. It is translated as CASSFPQGGSYEQYF.

This clone has only one observation. The chain joins TRBV7-9 to TRBJ2-5, with D tentatively TRBD1 or TRBD2 (5 bases each). Germline V gives CDR1 SEHNR, CDR2 FQNEAQ (reference sequence). This CDR3 spans 14 amino acids. Deletions cut 4 bases from V and 5 bases from J, with 14 bases between. Written as DNA, the CDR3 is TGTGCCAGCAGCTCGAGGGACGCGAGGGAGACCCAGTACTTC. Translating gives CASSSRDARETQYF.

CDR3 coding DNA: TGTGCCAGCAGCTTGGGACAGATGGATCTGAACACTGAAGCTTTCTTT. Translation: CASSLGQMDLNTEAFF. The chain is built from TRBV5-4 and TRBJ1-1; possibly TRBD1 for D (5 bases). The germline V gene encodes CDR1 SGHNT and CDR2 YYREEE (reference sequence). CDR3 size: 16 residues. The germline V and J ends were trimmed by 0 bases and 0 bases, with 12 bases remaining between them.

A word on this clone: Other DNA sequences in the sample encode the same CDR3. The genes are TRBV7-2 and TRBJ1-5; possible D gene TRBD1, 5 bases. CDR3 size: 14 residues. Germline V gives CDR1 SGHTA, CDR2 FQGNSA. V gave up 5 bases and J gave up 2 bases, with 10 bases separating them. CDR3 nucleotide sequence: TGTGCCAGCAGCCCGGGGACGGGCAATCAGCCCCAGCATTTT. This gives the protein CASSPGTGNQPQHF. The variable domain in full, completed from reference TRBV7-2 and TRBJ1-5, reads GAGVSQSPSNKVTEKGKDVELRCDPISGHTALYWYRQSLGQGLEFLIYFQGNSAPDKSGLPSDRFSAERTGGSVSTLTIQRTQQEDSAVYLCASSPGTGNQPQHFGDGTRLSIL.

The DNA of the CDR3 is TGTGCCAGCAGCTTAGATCGTAATGAAAAACTGTTTTTT. It yields the protein CASSLDRNEKLFF. The genes are TRBV7-3 and TRBJ1-4, with D hard to call. Per germline, CDR1 SGHTA and CDR2 FQGTGA. V dropped 2 bases and J dropped 4 bases, with 5 bases sitting between them. This CDR3 has 13 residues.

The sample holds one count of this clone. This sequence joins TRBV7-2 and TRBJ2-3; TRBD2 matches 11 bases. Trimming removed 1 base from V and 3 bases from J; junction bases left unmatched: 3. This CDR3 contains 16 residues. Per germline, CDR1 SGHTA and CDR2 FQGNSA. This CDR3 reads CASSLVAGGRTDTQYF. The CDR3 nucleotides are TGTGCCAGCAGCTTAGTAGCGGGGGGGAGGACAGATACGCAGTATTTT.

The rearrangement links TRBV6-4 to TRBJ2-1; D may be TRBD1 (6 bases). The CDR3 covers 15 residues. Per the germline V gene, CDR1 is MRHNA and CDR2 is SNTAGT. Trimming cost V 4 bases and J 6 bases, with 16 bases left between them. For the CDR3, the DNA is TGTGCCAGCAGTGGGGACACCCGACGGCCCAATGAGCAGTTCTTC. It yields the protein CASSGDTRRPNEQFF.

This clone is a singleton in its sample. This sequence joins TRBV5-1 and TRBJ2-2; D is undetermined. The V end was cut by 6 bases, the J end by 4 bases, with 13 bases between. The CDR3 has 14 residues. Germline V gene lookup returns CDR1 SGHRS and CDR2 YFSETQ. This CDR3 is CASKLVGTTGELFF. CDR3 coding DNA: TGCGCCAGCAAGTTGGTGGGTACCACCGGGGAGCTGTTTTTT.

This clone showed up just once. The chain carries TRBV20-1 and TRBJ1-3; the D is unclear. Germline CDR1 and CDR2: DFQATT and SNEGSKA (reference sequence). Trimming removed 1 base at V and 8 bases at J, with 6 bases between. The CDR3 loop spans 11 amino acids. The CDR3 sequence is CSARGGYTIYF. The CDR3 bases are TGCAGTGCTAGAGGAGGGTACACCATATATTTT.

The chain links TRBV2 to TRBJ1-1, with D perhaps TRBD1 (6 bases). This CDR3 contains 15 residues. In germline, CDR1 is SNHLY, CDR2 FYNNEI. V lost 4 bases and J 3 bases, leaving 15 bases between the germline ends. CDR3 bases: TGTGCCAGCAGTGCACAGGGTTGGGATGACACTGAAGCTTTCTTT. Translation gives CASSAQGWDDTEAFF.

This chain links TRBV10-1 with TRBJ1-3; D is unclear. Germline CDR1 and CDR2: WNHNN and SYGVQD (reference sequence). The ends were cut back, 2 bases at V and 0 bases at J, with 11 bases in the middle. This CDR3 has 16 amino acids. The CDR3 DNA is TGCGCCAGCAGTGAGACCGGACGCTCCTCTGGAAACACCATATATTTT. Translated, it gives CASSETGRSSGNTIYF.

V and J are TRBV5-1 and TRBJ1-2; D may be TRBD1 (5 bases). Trimming pared 0 bases from V and 0 bases from J, leaving 9 bases between. CDR1 SGHRS and CDR2 YFSETQ come from the germline V gene. The CDR3 has 15 amino acids. The CDR3 reads CASSLADNSNYGYTF. CDR3 coding DNA: TGCGCCAGCAGCTTGGCGGACAATTCTAACTATGGCTACACCTTC.

V usage is TRBV12-5 and J usage is TRBJ2-7; possibly TRBD1 or TRBD2 for D (6 bases each). There are 15 residues in the CDR3. In germline, CDR1 is LGHNT, CDR2 FRNRAP. V was pared by 6 bases and J by 7 bases, with 22 bases between. The CDR3 region is CASGATSGGTREQYF. The CDR3 coding sequence is TGTGCTAGTGGCGCGACGAGTGGGGGGACAAGGGAGCAGTACTTC.

This clone was recorded once. The rearrangement joins TRBV6-5 to TRBJ1-6; D ambiguous. CDR1 MNHEY and CDR2 SVGAGI come from the germline V gene. Between the trimmed V and J ends, which lost 5 bases and 10 bases, there was a span of 18 bases. This CDR3 contains 15 residues. CDR3 DNA: TGTGCCAGCAGTCACCAAGAGGGAAGAGGATCACCCCTCCACTTT. Translating it yields CASSHQEGRGSPLHF.

The chain employs TRBV29-1 and TRBJ2-1; D may be TRBD2 (6 bases). Trimming removed 5 bases at V and 0 bases at J, with 8 bases between. CDR1 is SQVTM and CDR2 is ANQGSEA in the germline V gene. The CDR3 runs 13 residues. The CDR3 DNA follows: TGCAGCGTTCGGCGGGGCTCCTACAATGAGCAGTTCTTC. Its translation: CSVRRGSYNEQFF.

The chain couples TRBV2 to TRBJ1-2; 9 bases agree with TRBD1. Per germline, CDR1 SNHLY and CDR2 FYNNEI. Trimming removed 4 bases from V and 5 bases from J; junction bases left unmatched: 8. This CDR3 spans 15 amino acids. In nucleotides, the CDR3 is TGTGCCAGCAGTGGGCGACAGGGGGTGGGGTATGGCTACACCTTC. Its translation is CASSGRQGVGYGYTF.

The CDR3 DNA reads TGTGCCAGCAGCTTAATTCCCGGGACTACCAAGGGGGATACGCAGTATTTT. It is translated as CASSLIPGTTKGDTQYF. The chain couples TRBV7-3 to TRBJ2-3; 7 bases are a match to TRBD2. CDR1 is SGHTA and CDR2 is FQGTGA in the germline V gene. Germline trimming cut 1 base from V and 6 bases from J; bases unmatched to any gene: 13. The CDR3 spans 17 residues. The full variable domain, in which reference TRBV7-3 and TRBJ2-3 provide the parts outside the CDR3, is GAGVSQTPSNKVTEKGKYVELRCDPISGHTALYWYRQSLGQGPEFLIYFQGTGAADDSGLPNDRFFAVRPEGSVSTLKIQRTERGDSAVYLCASSLIPGTTKGDTQYFGPGTRLTVL.

The rearrangement links TRBV7-3 to TRBJ2-2, with 7 bases matching TRBD1. CDR3 size: 15 residues. CDR1 SGHTA and CDR2 FQGTGA come from the germline V gene. Trimming removed 5 bases from V and 4 bases from J; junction bases left unmatched: 7. CDR3 DNA sequence: TGTGCCAGCAGCCGCGACAGGGCGGGCACCGGGGAGCTGTTTTTT. It codes for CASSRDRAGTGELFF.

The chain employs TRBV24-1 and TRBJ1-2; no clear D. V was clipped by 4 bases and J by 2 bases, with 7 bases between them. CDR1 KGHDR and CDR2 SFDVKD come from the germline V gene. This CDR3 is built from 13 residues. CDR3: CATSEGRNYGYTF. DNA of the CDR3: TGTGCCACCAGTGAGGGTCGGAACTATGGCTACACCTTC.

This chain joins TRBV19 and TRBJ1-5; a possible D gene is TRBD1 (5 bases). Trimming pared 10 bases from V and 4 bases from J, leaving 20 bases between. This CDR3 spans 15 amino acids. Germline values: CDR1 LNHDA, CDR2 SQIVND (reference sequence). In DNA, the CDR3 is TGTGCCACCCAAGGCCGAGGGGCCCGGAATCAGCCCCAGCATTTT. Residues: CATQGRGARNQPQHF.

The chain's CDR3 is CASSQDNSYEQYF. CDR3 coding DNA: TGTGCCAGCAGCCAAGACAATTCCTACGAGCAGTACTTC. The chain joins TRBV7-9 to TRBJ2-7; no clear D gene. The CDR3 extends over 13 amino acids. V shed 5 bases and J shed 1 base, with 9 bases lying between them. Germline assignment: CDR1 SEHNR and CDR2 FQNEAQ (reference sequence).